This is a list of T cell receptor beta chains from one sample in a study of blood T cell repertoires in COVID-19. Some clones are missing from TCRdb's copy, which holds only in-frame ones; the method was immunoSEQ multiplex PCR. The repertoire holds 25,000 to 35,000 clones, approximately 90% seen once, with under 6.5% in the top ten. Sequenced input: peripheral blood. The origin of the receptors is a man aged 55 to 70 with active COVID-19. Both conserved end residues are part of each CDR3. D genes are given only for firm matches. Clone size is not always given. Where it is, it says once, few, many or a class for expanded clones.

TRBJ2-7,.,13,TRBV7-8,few,TGTGCCAGCACCAATTTCCGGGGCTACGAGCAGTACTTC,CASTNFRGYEQYF
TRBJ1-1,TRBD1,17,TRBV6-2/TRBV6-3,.,TGTGCCAGCAGTTACTTCAGGGGGCACCCACTGAACACTGAAGCTTTCTTT,CASSYFRGHPLNTEAFF
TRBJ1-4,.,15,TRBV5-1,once,TGCGCCAGCAGCTCCAGGGCCATAGTGGGTGAAAAACTGTTTTTT,CASSSRAIVGEKLFF
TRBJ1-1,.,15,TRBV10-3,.,TGTGCCATCAGTAGCACCGGGACACCCAACACTGAAGCTTTCTTT,CAISSTGTPNTEAFF
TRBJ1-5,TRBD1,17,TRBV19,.,TGTGCCAGTAGTCCCCGCCCGGGGACAGGGATGAATCAGCCCCAGCATTTT,CASSPRPGTGMNQPQHF
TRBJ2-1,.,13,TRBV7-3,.,TGTGCCAGCAGCTTATCACCAGCCGAGCGGCAGTTCTTC,CASSLSPAERQFF
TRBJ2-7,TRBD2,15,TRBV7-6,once,TGTGCCAGCAGCGGGCAGACTAGCGGCAACTACGAGCAGTACTTC,CASSGQTSGNYEQYF
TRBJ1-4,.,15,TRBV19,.,TGTGCCAGTAGACATGCGGACACCTATAATGAAAAACTGTTTTTT,CASRHADTYNEKLFF
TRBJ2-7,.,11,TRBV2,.,TGTGCCAGCACTGAATACTACGAGCAGTACTTC,CASTEYYEQYF
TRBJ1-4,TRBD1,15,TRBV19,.,TGTGCCAGTAGTCACAGGGGAGGTGCGAATGAAAAACTGTTTTTT,CASSHRGGANEKLFF
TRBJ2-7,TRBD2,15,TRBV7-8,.,TGTGCCAGCAGCTTATCTAGCGGGAGCTCCTACGAGCAGTACTTC,CASSLSSGSSYEQYF
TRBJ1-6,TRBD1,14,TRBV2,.,TGTGCCAGCAGACCGACAGGGGGTAATTCACCCCTCCACTTT,CASRPTGGNSPLHF
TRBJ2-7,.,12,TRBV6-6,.,TGTGCCAGCAGCCTAGGCCAGTACGAGCAGTACTTC,CASSLGQYEQYF
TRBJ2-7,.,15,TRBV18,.,TGTGCCAGCTCACCACCGGAAGGGGTCTCCTACGAGCAGTACTTC,CASSPPEGVSYEQYF
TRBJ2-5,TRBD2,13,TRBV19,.,TGTGCCAGTAGTACTAGCGGCCAAGAGACCCAGTACTTC,CASSTSGQETQYF
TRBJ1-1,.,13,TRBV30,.,TGTGCCTGGAGTGTCCAGGGGAACACTGAAGCTTTCTTT,CAWSVQGNTEAFF
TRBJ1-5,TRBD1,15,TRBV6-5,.,TGTGCCAGCAGCCCCGACAGGGGGCGAGAACAGCCCCAGCATTTT,CASSPDRGREQPQHF
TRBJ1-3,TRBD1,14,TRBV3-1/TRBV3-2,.,TGTGCCAGCAGCCAAAGGGGGCATGGAAACACCATATATTTT,CASSQRGHGNTIYF
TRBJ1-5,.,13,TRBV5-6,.,TGTGCCAGCAACGTGGGGGGGCATCAGCCCCAGCATTTT,CASNVGGHQPQHF
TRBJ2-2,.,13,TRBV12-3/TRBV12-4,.,TGTGCCAGCACCCTTTCGAACACCGGGGAGCTGTTTTTT,CASTLSNTGELFF
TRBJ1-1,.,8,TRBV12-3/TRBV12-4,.,TGTGCCAGGCCGGGGGCTTTCTTT,CARPGAFF
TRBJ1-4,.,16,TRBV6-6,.,TGTGCCAGCTGGCGGGACTGGGTGGGGGGGAGTGAAAAACTGTTTTTT,CASWRDWVGGSEKLFF